This T cell receptor (beta chain) emerged from a study of blood T cell repertoires in COVID-19. This table comes from immunoSEQ multiplex PCR, and its TCRdb copy is limited to in-frame clones, with some not included. Of 350,000 to 500,000 clones in the sample, around nine tenths were seen once. The CDR3 consists of 15 residues. The germline V gene has CDR1 MDHEN and CDR2 SYDVKM. J was trimmed by 5 bases and V by 3 bases; bases with no gene match: 7. Individuals in the exposed group had encountered a COVID-19 case within 2 weeks preceding study entry. The sample taken for sequencing was PBMCs or T cells enriched from blood (not recorded which). The V and J genes are TRBV28 and TRBJ2-1; 7 bases are shared with TRBD1. The sequence was obtained from a woman under 30 who had been exposed to COVID-19. The CDR3 sequence is CASSFLGTVHNEQFF. The CDR3 DNA is TGTGCCAGCAGTTTTTTGGGGACAGTCCACAATGAGCAGTTCTTC.